These T cell receptor beta chains were read from a single sample in a study of response to subunit inactivated influenza vaccine. TCRdb re-derived calls from the RT-PCR reads in MiXCR, one entry per CDR3 protein. This repertoire shows a few hundred thousand distinct CDR3 sequences, 9.5% to 12% found once; its top ten account for more than 10%. Specimen: PBMCs from blood, collected 45 days after vaccination. The receptor source for this set is a man in his forties or fifties who received an inactivated influenza vaccine. Each CDR3 is given with its conserved first and last residue.

TRBV28,CASSLSLAGGPLNEQFF
TRBV7-8,CASSSILQGGATQYF
TRBV5-1,CASSLALVGDTQYF
TRBV20-1,CSAREVWGQGSQETQYF
TRBV20-1,CSARTGLLDTQYF
TRBV12-3/TRBV12-4,CASRPTSGGGGEQFF
TRBV5-5,CASSSTGLGNTIYF
TRBV10-3,CATGTDTYEQYF
TRBV7-6,CASSVALAGVYEQYF
TRBV4-3,CASSQDFGSWTYEQYF
TRBV19,CASSTRDRANTEAFF
TRBV6-5,CASSYSKEFEQYF
TRBV12-3/TRBV12-4,CASSKRRQGKGDEQYF
TRBV7-2,CASSYGLAGDEQFF
TRBV7-8,CASRGGTAYGELFF
TRBV4-3,CASSQDQNADTQYF
TRBV10-3,CASRPGTGFNEQFF
TRBV4-1,CASSQDNFLREKLFF
TRBV29-1,CSVVPPGGEQYF
TRBV12-3/TRBV12-4,CASIPGGDPPSHGYTF
TRBV7-2,CASSLAPLRSSYNEQFF
TRBV20-1,CSAPRAGGRYEQYF
TRBV6-6,CASSYFTGFEAFF
TRBV6-1,CASRGLAGGSSYEQYF
TRBV11-1,CASSSLGDSPGTSGTGNEQFF
TRBV11-2,CASSLFGGVTDTQYF
TRBV4-3,CASSQERASGTNTGELFF
TRBV5-6,CATEAGGDETQYF
TRBV12-3/TRBV12-4,CASSFGGTGHEQYF
TRBV2,CASSEAVQTAQETQYF
TRBV20-1,CSARGGYTF
TRBV4-2,CASSTPTSSYNEQFF
TRBV30,CAWSVTGNEQFF
TRBV24-1,CATSDSFTGTEAFF
TRBV5-1,CASSLRQQGPGYTF
TRBV5-6,CASSLGLRGLNEQFF
TRBV11-2,CASSIWTGGSGANVLTF
TRBV4-2,CASSQDGQVREKLFF
TRBV25-1,CASSEYLEHSPLHF
TRBV20-1,CSARPGAGGYEQYF
TRBV5-1,CASSRDIYNEQFF
TRBV12-3/TRBV12-4,CASTQDRVPYNEQFF
TRBV6-2/TRBV6-3,CASTPIPAHEAFF
TRBV5-4,CASSLDPRFEAFF
TRBV12-3/TRBV12-4,CASSLWGTGEYEQYF
TRBV6-5,CASSYPAGGPSPFYEQYF
TRBV29-1,CNISWEESIYEQYF
TRBV12-3/TRBV12-4,CASSLGGFNLDRGEQFF
TRBV6-1,CASRGIPHRPSGANVLTF
TRBV12-3/TRBV12-4,CASRPTGAYEQYF
TRBV5-6,CASSRAPGGQETQYF
TRBV20-1,CSATLGADTQYF
TRBV7-9,CASSIMREETQYF
TRBV24-1,CATSEPGLNNEQFF
TRBV15,CATEALSGSQYF
TRBV7-2,CASSQGTGSAKNIQYF
TRBV6-1,CASSEVGRPQETQYF
TRBV11-1,CASSLAPISAEKSSYEQYF